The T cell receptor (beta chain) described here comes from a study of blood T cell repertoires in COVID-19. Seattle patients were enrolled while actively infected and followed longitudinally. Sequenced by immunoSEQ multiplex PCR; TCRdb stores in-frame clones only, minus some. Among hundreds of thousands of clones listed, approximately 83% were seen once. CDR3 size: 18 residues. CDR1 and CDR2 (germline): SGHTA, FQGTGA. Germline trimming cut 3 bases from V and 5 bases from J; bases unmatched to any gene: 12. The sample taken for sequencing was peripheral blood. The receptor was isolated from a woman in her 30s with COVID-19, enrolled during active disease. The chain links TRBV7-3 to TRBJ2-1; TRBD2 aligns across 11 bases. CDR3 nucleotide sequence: TGTGCCAGCAGCTTCTCCCCATTAGCGGGGGGGGCCCACAATGAGCAGTTCTTC. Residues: CASSFSPLAGGAHNEQFF. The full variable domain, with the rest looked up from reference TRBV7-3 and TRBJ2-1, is GAGVSQTPSNKVTEKGKYVELRCDPISGHTALYWYRQSLGQGPEFLIYFQGTGAADDSGLPNDRFFAVRPEGSVSTLKIQRTERGDSAVYLCASSFSPLAGGAHNEQFFGPGTRLTVL.